This paragraph reports one T cell receptor beta chain. Its antigen is as yet unknown. TCRdb called the 5' RACE reads again in MiXCR, with one record for every CDR3 protein. The data hold a few hundred thousand distinct CDR3 sequences, with roughly 9.4% observed a single time. This specimen comes from a study of T-cell memory formation after mild COVID-19. Points from the study as a whole: Confirmation of SARS-CoV-2 specificity was lacking for second-wave clones peaking day 37. Cross-reactive memory appears to have joined, as suggested by some responding clones showing up in pre-infection memory.

This clonotype was obtained from a man younger than 30 who had mild COVID-19 (a few samples of this study predate the infection). Cell type and time point are not known. Sequencing was performed on PBMCs or a T cell subset sorted from them (not recorded which).

The CDR3 is CSTSRGLLYGYTF. The DNA of the CDR3 is TGCAGTACCTCAAGGGGGCTCCTCTATGGCTACACCTTC. The chain carries TRBV20-1 and TRBJ1-2, with 7 nucleotides matching TRBD1. The CDR3 is 13 residues long. V shed 8 bases, J shed 4 bases, and the junction held 10 bases outside the gene matches. Germline V gene data show CDR1 as DFQATT and CDR2 as SNEGSKA (reference sequence).